A selection of T cell receptor beta chains follows, all from one sample in a study of early T cells in non-severe SARS-CoV-2 infection. In TCRdb, the 5' RACE reads were re-called with MiXCR into one record per CDR3 protein. Here the sample spans about 100,000 distinct CDR3 sequences, over 10% being singletons. The sequenced sample was whole blood. The receptors come from an adult who was a healthcare worker with PCR-confirmed SARS-CoV-2 infection or an uninfected control (not recorded which). The CDR3 runs from the conserved cysteine through the conserved F or W. The D gene is left open where the match is weak. Clone size, where shown, is once, few, many, or a class for clones that have expanded.

v_call: TRBV5-6
d_call: .
clone_size: .
j_call: TRBJ2-7
cdr3_nt: TGTGCCAGCAGCCCCCTCGGGACATTCTCCTACGAGCAGTACTTC
cdr3_aa: CASSPLGTFSYEQYF

v_call: TRBV11-2
d_call: .
clone_size: .
j_call: TRBJ2-1
cdr3_nt: TGTGCCAGCAGCCTAATAGCCAATGAGCAGTTCTTC
cdr3_aa: CASSLIANEQFF

v_call: TRBV11-2
d_call: TRBD2
clone_size: few
j_call: TRBJ2-7
cdr3_nt: TGTGCCAGCAGTTCTCTACTAGCGGGGGTATACGAGCAGTACTTC
cdr3_aa: CASSSLLAGVYEQYF

v_call: TRBV7-2
d_call: .
clone_size: many
j_call: TRBJ1-1
cdr3_nt: TGTGCCAGCAGCTTATGGGCGGAAGCTTTCTTT
cdr3_aa: CASSLWAEAFF

v_call: TRBV6-6
d_call: .
clone_size: .
j_call: TRBJ1-5
cdr3_nt: TGTGCCAGCACGGGAGGGAGCAATCAGCCCCAGCATTTT
cdr3_aa: CASTGGSNQPQHF

v_call: TRBV28
d_call: .
clone_size: many
j_call: TRBJ1-4
cdr3_nt: TGTGCCAGCAGTTTCCTGTACGGGGATGAAAAACTGTTTTTT
cdr3_aa: CASSFLYGDEKLFF

v_call: TRBV7-9
d_call: TRBD1
clone_size: few
j_call: TRBJ2-4
cdr3_nt: TGTGCCAGCAGCCCGCCGGGACAGATAAACATTCAGTACTTC
cdr3_aa: CASSPPGQINIQYF

v_call: TRBV11-2
d_call: TRBD1
clone_size: .
j_call: TRBJ2-7
cdr3_nt: TGTGCCAGCAGCTTCGGGACAGGGACGTACGAGCAGTACTTC
cdr3_aa: CASSFGTGTYEQYF

v_call: TRBV7-9
d_call: TRBD1
clone_size: few
j_call: TRBJ2-3
cdr3_nt: TGTGCCAGCAGCTTCGGGGACAGGGCCGGCACAGATACGCAGTATTTT
cdr3_aa: CASSFGDRAGTDTQYF

v_call: TRBV20-1
d_call: .
clone_size: .
j_call: TRBJ2-3
cdr3_nt: TGCAGTGCTAGGGAGGCAGATACGCAGTATTTT
cdr3_aa: CSAREADTQYF

v_call: TRBV6-6
d_call: .
clone_size: .
j_call: TRBJ2-5
cdr3_nt: TGTGCCAGCAGCAGGGGAACGGAGACCCAGTACTTC
cdr3_aa: CASSRGTETQYF

v_call: TRBV28
d_call: .
clone_size: few
j_call: TRBJ1-3
cdr3_nt: TGTGCCAGCGGGCGGAGTTACACCATATATTTT
cdr3_aa: CASGRSYTIYF

v_call: TRBV12-3/TRBV12-4
d_call: .
clone_size: .
j_call: TRBJ2-6
cdr3_nt: TGTGCCAGCAGGAGGGGTGGCGGGGCCAACGTCCTGACTTTC
cdr3_aa: CASRRGGGANVLTF

v_call: TRBV18
d_call: .
clone_size: many
j_call: TRBJ2-7
cdr3_nt: TGTGCCAGCTCAACCCTAGACAGGTTCTACGAGCAGTACTTC
cdr3_aa: CASSTLDRFYEQYF

v_call: TRBV20-1
d_call: TRBD2
clone_size: few
j_call: TRBJ2-5
cdr3_nt: TGCAGTGCTAGAAAAGGAGCGGGACGAGAGACCCAGTACTTC
cdr3_aa: CSARKGAGRETQYF

v_call: TRBV3-1
d_call: .
clone_size: many
j_call: TRBJ1-4
cdr3_nt: TGTGCCAGCAGCCAGCGGCGTGCAACTAATGAAAAACTGTTTTTT
cdr3_aa: CASSQRRATNEKLFF

v_call: TRBV5-5
d_call: .
clone_size: few
j_call: TRBJ2-4
cdr3_nt: TGTGCCAGCAGTTTCGGTAGGGCTCTAGCCAAAAACATTCAGTACTTC
cdr3_aa: CASSFGRALAKNIQYF

v_call: TRBV6-4
d_call: .
clone_size: few
j_call: TRBJ1-1
cdr3_nt: TGTGCCAGCAGGGAAGGGTGGAACACTGAAGCTTTCTTT
cdr3_aa: CASREGWNTEAFF

v_call: TRBV14
d_call: TRBD2
clone_size: many
j_call: TRBJ2-4
cdr3_nt: TGTGCCAGCAGCCAAGGAGTTCGCGGGGGGACCAAAAACATTCAGTACTTC
cdr3_aa: CASSQGVRGGTKNIQYF

v_call: TRBV24-1
d_call: .
clone_size: many
j_call: TRBJ1-2
cdr3_nt: TGTGCCACCTCATCGGACGGGAACTATGGCTACACCTTC
cdr3_aa: CATSSDGNYGYTF

v_call: TRBV7-6
d_call: .
clone_size: many
j_call: TRBJ1-5
cdr3_nt: TGTGCCAGCAGCCAAGATATCGGGACGGCTAATCAGCCCCAGCATTTT
cdr3_aa: CASSQDIGTANQPQHF

v_call: TRBV6-2/TRBV6-3
d_call: .
clone_size: few
j_call: TRBJ1-5
cdr3_nt: TGTGCCAGCAGTTCGGCAGCCGCCCAGCATTTT
cdr3_aa: CASSSAAAQHF

v_call: TRBV2
d_call: TRBD2
clone_size: few
j_call: TRBJ2-3
cdr3_nt: TGTGCCAGCAGTGAATGGACTAGCGGGTTCGGGGCGCAGTATTTT
cdr3_aa: CASSEWTSGFGAQYF

v_call: TRBV12-3/TRBV12-4
d_call: TRBD2
clone_size: many
j_call: TRBJ2-5
cdr3_nt: TGTGCCAGCAGTTATGGGGAGGGGCGGGCCCAGTACTTC
cdr3_aa: CASSYGEGRAQYF

v_call: TRBV7-9
d_call: .
clone_size: many
j_call: TRBJ2-3
cdr3_nt: TGTGCCAGCAGCTTAGGCCGTGGGGCAGGAAGCACAGATACGCAGTATTTT
cdr3_aa: CASSLGRGAGSTDTQYF

v_call: TRBV29-1
d_call: .
clone_size: .
j_call: TRBJ1-4
cdr3_nt: TGCAGCGTTGGGGGGAACGAAAAACTGTTTTTT
cdr3_aa: CSVGGNEKLFF

v_call: TRBV3-1
d_call: .
clone_size: few
j_call: TRBJ2-5
cdr3_nt: TGTGCCAGCAGCCAAGTCCAGGCCTTGACCCAAGAGACCCAGTACTTC
cdr3_aa: CASSQVQALTQETQYF